Below are 3 T cell receptor beta chains sequenced from a single sample in a study of control samples from healthy donors and cancer patients. Sequencing was performed with immunoSEQ multiplex PCR; in TCRdb, only in-frame clones are kept and a portion is missing. The table has approximately 190,000 clones, approximately 91% seen once; the top ten hold over 1.5%. The specimen was blood. These receptors were obtained from a man under 40 in good health.

V is TRBV2 and J is TRBJ1-1, with 7 bases matching TRBD1. Germline loops: CDR1 SNHLY, CDR2 FYNNEI. After removal of 6 bases from V and 5 bases from J, the junction contained 9 bases not matched to a gene. The CDR3 sequence is 14 residues long. The CDR3 spells CASRRGHSWTEAFF. The DNA of the CDR3 is TGTGCCAGCAGAAGGGGGCACTCGTGGACTGAAGCTTTCTTT.

The chain couples TRBV5-1 to TRBJ1-1; no clear D. The CDR3 is 14 residues long. Trimming took 2 bases from V and 1 from J, leaving 9 bases between them. CDR1 and CDR2 (germline): SGHRS, YFSETQ. The CDR3 sequence is CASSLSTQNTEAFF. The CDR3 nucleotides are TGCGCCAGCAGCTTATCGACACAGAACACTGAAGCTTTCTTT.

The chain has TRBV6-5 and TRBJ2-1, with a tentative D call TRBD1 (6 bases). Trimming removed 4 bases from V and 1 base from J, with 8 bases in between. Germline V gene lookup returns CDR1 MNHEY and CDR2 SVGAGI. This CDR3 spans 14 amino acids. The CDR3 coding sequence is TGTGCCAGCAGTTCACAGGGTTCCTACAATGAGCAGTTCTTC. Protein: CASSSQGSYNEQFF.